One sample yielded the 10 T cell receptor beta chains listed below, sequenced in a study of human T cells and chemical hapten exposure (dated by TCRdb to the early 2020s). Library creation used RACE. Instrument used: NextSeq 500. Using fastp trimming at Q25 and MiXCR clonotype assembly, TCRdb reanalyzed the public sequencing data and kept in-frame beta chains. Merged by CDR3 protein, the rows form single entries marked with the most common genes and DNA. In this sample the table shows around 380,000 distinct CDR3 sequences, about 4.4% of which occur a single time. The leading ten clones occupy 2% to 2.5% of the sample. What the time point label conveys for this sample: patch test 1, 2 weeks after DPC sensitization. The sample's treatment or condition label, decoded: therapeutic diphenylcyclopropenone sensitization with weekly scalp DPC. Sequencing was performed on whole blood, taken in connection with sensitization to the hapten diphenylcyclopropenone (DPC). The receptors were gathered from a woman aged 50 to 60 with alopecia areata. Some clones in this sample may be carry-over from other donors' samples.

This clonotype was seen more than once but under ten times. The rearrangement links TRBV4-3 to TRBJ1-4; 8 positions agree with TRBD1. CDR1 is LGHNA and CDR2 is YSLEER in the germline V gene. Germline trimming cut 8 bases from V and 7 bases from J; bases unmatched to any gene: 15. This CDR3 region has 16 residues. The CDR3 here is CASGFFPGTGLEKLFF. The CDR3 coding sequence is TGCGCCAGCGGGTTCTTCCCCGGGACAGGCCTTGAAAAACTGTTTTTT.

CDR3 bases: TGTGCCAGCAAACAGGGGGCGAGTGAAAAACTGTTTTTT. Translated, it gives CASKQGASEKLFF. The chain uses TRBV7-2 and TRBJ1-4; 9 nucleotides line up with TRBD1. Germline CDR1 and CDR2: SGHTA and FQGNSA. Trimming cost V 7 bases and J 7 bases; bases outside gene matches: 4. The CDR3 has 13 residues.

This clonotype was observed at least ten times. The rearrangement uses TRBV7-8 and TRBJ1-2; D is undetermined. Germline V lookup: CDR1 SGHVS, CDR2 FQNEAQ. The CDR3 is made up of 16 amino acids. Trimming took off 4 bases at V and 0 bases at J, with 15 bases between the two ends. CDR3 amino acids: CASSSDGAPSNYGYTF. The CDR3 DNA reads as TGTGCCAGCAGCTCGGACGGAGCTCCATCTAACTATGGCTACACCTTC.

Note on this clonotype: Being one base from a much bigger clone, this may be a read error. The chain employs TRBV7-9 and TRBJ1-5, with D hard to call. Germline V gene lookup returns CDR1 SEHNR and CDR2 FQNEAQ (reference sequence). The CDR3 is 12 amino acids. The CDR3 sequence: CASSEVQQHQHF. CDR3 bases: TGTGCCAGCAGCGAAGTTCAACAGCACCAGCATTTT.

The sample holds a few counts of this clonotype. This chain links TRBV7-2 with TRBJ2-6, with D hard to call. The germline CDR1 and CDR2 sequences are SGHTA and FQGNSA. V was pared by 1 base and J by 1 base, with 5 bases between. The CDR3 length is 15 residues. The CDR3 sequence: CASSLDISGANVLTF. In DNA, the CDR3 is TGTGCCAGCAGCTTAGACATTTCTGGGGCCAACGTCCTGACTTTC.

This clonotype was seen a few times. The V gene is TRBV28, the J gene TRBJ1-5; a weak D match, TRBD1 (5 bases). Germline-derived CDR1 and CDR2 are MDHEN and SYDVKM. The germline V and J ends were trimmed by 7 bases and 0 bases, with 13 bases remaining between them. This CDR3 spans 15 amino acids. CDR3 in DNA: TGTGCCAGCACCCTGGGGGGGTTTAGCAATCAGCCCCAGCATTTT. Its protein is CASTLGGFSNQPQHF. The variable domain in full, completed from reference TRBV28 and TRBJ1-5, reads DVKVTQSSRYLVKRTGEKVFLECVQDMDHENMFWYRQDPGLGLRLIYFSYDVKMKEKGDIPEGYSVSREKKERFSLILESASTNQTSMYLCASTLGGFSNQPQHFGDGTRLSIL.

This clonotype was seen many times. This chain connects TRBV3-1 to TRBJ1-1; 8 bases are shared with TRBD1. Germline CDR1 and CDR2: LGHDT and YNNKEL (reference sequence). The CDR3 is 14 amino acids. Losses at the gene ends were 4 bases for V and 5 bases for J; bases not matched to a gene: 6. The CDR3: CASSLDRDITEAFF. The CDR3 DNA is TGTGCCAGCAGCCTGGACAGGGACATAACTGAAGCTTTCTTT.

This clonotype was seen many times. This chain joins TRBV27 and TRBJ1-1; D is undetermined. The CDR3 is made up of 13 amino acids. Trimming removed 2 bases at V and 3 bases at J, with 7 bases between. Germline values: CDR1 MNHEY, CDR2 SMNVEV (reference sequence). The CDR3 coding sequence is TGTGCCAGCAGTTTACTCATACACACTGAAGCTTTCTTT. This sequence encodes CASSLLIHTEAFF.

Ten or more counts support this clonotype. V usage is TRBV5-1 and J usage is TRBJ2-7, with 8 bases aligning to TRBD2. This CDR3 contains 15 residues. The germline gives CDR1 SGHRS, CDR2 YFSETQ. The ends lost 1 base at V and 3 bases at J; junction bases unmatched: 6. The CDR3 bases are TGCGCCAGCAGCTTGACTAGCGGTTCGTTCTACGAGCAGTACTTC. Translated, it gives CASSLTSGSFYEQYF.

This clonotype was recorded at least ten times. This chain joins TRBV7-2 and TRBJ2-2; TRBD1 matches at 8 bases. Per germline, CDR1 SGHTA and CDR2 FQGNSA. The CDR3 covers 17 residues. Trimming at V came to 4 bases and at J to 4 bases, leaving 11 bases not matched to a gene. For the CDR3, the DNA is TGTGCCAGCAGCTCCCCGCAGGGGGCGGGGTCCACCGGGGAGCTGTTTTTT. The encoded protein is CASSSPQGAGSTGELFF.